A single T cell receptor (beta chain) is shown here with its context. Being one base from a much bigger clone, this may be a read error. TCRdb fed the PCR reads into MiXCR, producing one record per CDR3 protein. In the table there are 10,000 to 15,000 distinct CDR3 sequences, roughly 50% of which are singletons. Donors had localized lung adenocarcinoma, a non-small cell lung cancer. This entry belongs to a study of CD4 and CD8 cells across lung adenocarcinoma regions. The sequenced material came from CD8+ T cells from the margin of a lung tumor. The TCR was taken from a male donor with lung adenocarcinoma. The CD4 and CD8 labels of this study may be unreliable.

The CDR3 nucleotides are TGTGCCAGCAGCCCTTCGCACAGCTCCTACGAGCAGTTCTTC. Amino acid sequence: CASSPSHSSYEQFF. V and J are TRBV6-1 and TRBJ2-1; D ambiguous. The CDR3 has 14 residues. V was shortened by 6 bases and J by 10 bases, with 19 bases between the two germline ends. Germline CDR1 and CDR2: MNHNS and SASEGT.